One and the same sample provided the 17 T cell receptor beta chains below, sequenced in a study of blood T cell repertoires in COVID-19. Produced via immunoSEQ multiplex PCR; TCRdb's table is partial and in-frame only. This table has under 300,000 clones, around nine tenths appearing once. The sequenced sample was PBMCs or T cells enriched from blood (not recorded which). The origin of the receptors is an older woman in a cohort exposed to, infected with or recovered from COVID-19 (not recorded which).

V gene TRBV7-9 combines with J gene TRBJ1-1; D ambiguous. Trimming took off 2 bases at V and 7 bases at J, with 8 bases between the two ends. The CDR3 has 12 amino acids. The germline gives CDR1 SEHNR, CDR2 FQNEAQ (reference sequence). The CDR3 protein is CASSLSTVEAFF. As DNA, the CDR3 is TGTGCCAGCAGCTTATCGACTGTTGAAGCTTTCTTT.

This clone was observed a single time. This chain's CDR3 is CASSMGLAGVNEQFF. In DNA form, the CDR3 reads TGCGCCAGCAGCATGGGACTAGCGGGAGTCAATGAGCAGTTCTTC. The chain has TRBV5-1 and TRBJ2-1, with TRBD2 matching over 14 bases. The CDR3 length is 15 residues. The V and J ends lost 4 bases and 6 bases, in that order; junction bases with no gene match: 3. Germline CDR1 reads SGHRS; CDR2 reads YFSETQ.

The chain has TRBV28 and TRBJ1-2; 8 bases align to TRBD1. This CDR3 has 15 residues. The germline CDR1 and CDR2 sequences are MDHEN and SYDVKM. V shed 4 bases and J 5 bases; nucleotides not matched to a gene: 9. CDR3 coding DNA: TGTGCCAGCAGTTCAAGCACAGGGGGAGAGTATGGCTACACCTTC. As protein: CASSSSTGGEYGYTF.

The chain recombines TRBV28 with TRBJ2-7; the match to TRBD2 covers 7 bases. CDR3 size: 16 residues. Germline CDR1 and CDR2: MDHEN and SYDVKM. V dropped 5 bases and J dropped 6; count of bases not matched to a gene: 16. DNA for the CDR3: TGTGCCAGCAGTGCCATCTGGGGGAGGACTAGGGCCGAGCAGTACTTC. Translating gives CASSAIWGRTRAEQYF. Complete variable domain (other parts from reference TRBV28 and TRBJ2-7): DVKVTQSSRYLVKRTGEKVFLECVQDMDHENMFWYRQDPGLGLRLIYFSYDVKMKEKGDIPEGYSVSREKKERFSLILESASTNQTSMYLCASSAIWGRTRAEQYFGPGTRLTVT.

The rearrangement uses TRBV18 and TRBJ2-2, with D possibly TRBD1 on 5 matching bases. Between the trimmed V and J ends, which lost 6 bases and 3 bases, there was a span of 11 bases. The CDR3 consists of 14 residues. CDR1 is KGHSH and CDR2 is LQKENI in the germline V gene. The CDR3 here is CASSPGADTGELFF. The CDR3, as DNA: TGTGCCAGCTCCCCTGGGGCAGACACCGGGGAGCTGTTTTTT.

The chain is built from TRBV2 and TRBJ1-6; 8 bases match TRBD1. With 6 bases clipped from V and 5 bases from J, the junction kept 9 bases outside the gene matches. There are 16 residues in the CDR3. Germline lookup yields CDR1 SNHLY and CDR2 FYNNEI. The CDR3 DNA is TGTGCCAGCAGGGTCAGGGGGCAGAGGGATAATTCACCCCTCCACTTT. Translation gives CASRVRGQRDNSPLHF.

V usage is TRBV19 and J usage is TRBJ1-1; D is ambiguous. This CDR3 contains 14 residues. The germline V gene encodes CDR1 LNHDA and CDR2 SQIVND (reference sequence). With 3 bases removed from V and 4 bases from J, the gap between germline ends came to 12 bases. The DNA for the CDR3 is TGTGCCAGTAGTATCCGGCAGGAGGGCACTGAAGCTTTCTTT. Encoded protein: CASSIRQEGTEAFF.

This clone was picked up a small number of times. The DNA for the CDR3 is TGTGCCAGCAGCCTGGGACAGCCGGTGAAGAACACTGAAGCTTTCTTT. This encodes CASSLGQPVKNTEAFF. The chain joins TRBV5-8 to TRBJ1-1; 7 bases fit TRBD1. Germline values: CDR1 SGHTS, CDR2 YDEGEE. The ends lost 4 bases at V and 1 base at J; junction bases unmatched: 10. The CDR3 sequence is 16 residues long.

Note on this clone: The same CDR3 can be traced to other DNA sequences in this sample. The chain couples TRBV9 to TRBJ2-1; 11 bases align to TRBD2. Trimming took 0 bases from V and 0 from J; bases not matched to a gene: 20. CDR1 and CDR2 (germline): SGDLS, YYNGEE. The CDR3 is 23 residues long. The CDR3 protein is CASSVGGRGGRLAGGPSYNEQFF. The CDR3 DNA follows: TGTGCCAGCAGCGTAGGGGGGCGTGGGGGCCGGCTAGCGGGAGGCCCCTCCTACAATGAGCAGTTCTTC.

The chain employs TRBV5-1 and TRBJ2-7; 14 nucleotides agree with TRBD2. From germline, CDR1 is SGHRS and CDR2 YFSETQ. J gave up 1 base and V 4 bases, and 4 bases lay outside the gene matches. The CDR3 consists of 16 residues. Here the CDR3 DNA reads TGCGCCAGCAGCCCGGGACTAGCGGGAGCATCCTACGAGCAGTACTTC. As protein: CASSPGLAGASYEQYF.

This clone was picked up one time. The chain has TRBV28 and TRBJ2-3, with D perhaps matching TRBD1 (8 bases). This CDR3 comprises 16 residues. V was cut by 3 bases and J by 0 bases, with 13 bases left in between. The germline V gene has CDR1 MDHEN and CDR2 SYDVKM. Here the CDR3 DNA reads TGTGCCAGCAGTTTGGTACAGGGGGGGAGCACAGATACGCAGTATTTT. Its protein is CASSLVQGGSTDTQYF.

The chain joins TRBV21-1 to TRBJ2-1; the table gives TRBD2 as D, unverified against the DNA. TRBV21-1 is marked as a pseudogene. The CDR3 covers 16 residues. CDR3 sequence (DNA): TGTGCCAGCAGCAAAACTAAGGGAGTCCCTTCGAATGAGCAGTTCTTC. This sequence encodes CASSKTKGVPSNEQFF.

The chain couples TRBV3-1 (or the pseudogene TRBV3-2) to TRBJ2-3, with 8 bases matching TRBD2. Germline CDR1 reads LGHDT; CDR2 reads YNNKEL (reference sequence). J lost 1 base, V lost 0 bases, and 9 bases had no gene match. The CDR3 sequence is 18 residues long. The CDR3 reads CASSQDVDLAGRTDTQYF. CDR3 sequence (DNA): TGTGCCAGCAGCCAAGATGTAGACTTAGCGGGACGCACAGATACGCAGTATTTT.

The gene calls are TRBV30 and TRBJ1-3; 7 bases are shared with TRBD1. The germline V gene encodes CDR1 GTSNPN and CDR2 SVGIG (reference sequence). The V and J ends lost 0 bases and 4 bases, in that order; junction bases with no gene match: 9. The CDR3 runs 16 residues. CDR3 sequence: CAWSVPHRGSGNTIYF. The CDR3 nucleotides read TGTGCCTGGAGTGTACCCCACAGGGGTAGCGGAAACACCATATATTTT.

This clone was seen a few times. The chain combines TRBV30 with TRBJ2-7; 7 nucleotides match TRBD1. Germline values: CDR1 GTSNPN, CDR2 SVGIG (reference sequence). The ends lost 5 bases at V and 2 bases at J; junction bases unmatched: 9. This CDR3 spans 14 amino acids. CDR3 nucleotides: TGTGCCTGGTGTCCCGGGACAGTCACCTACGAGCAGTACTTC. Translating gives CAWCPGTVTYEQYF.

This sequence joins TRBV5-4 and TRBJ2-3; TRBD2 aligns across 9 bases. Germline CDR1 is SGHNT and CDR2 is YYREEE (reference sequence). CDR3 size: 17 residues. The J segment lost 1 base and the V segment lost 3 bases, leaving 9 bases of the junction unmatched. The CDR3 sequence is CASSSWRGGRGTDTQYF. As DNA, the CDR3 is TGTGCCAGCAGCTCCTGGAGGGGCGGGAGGGGCACAGATACGCAGTATTTT.

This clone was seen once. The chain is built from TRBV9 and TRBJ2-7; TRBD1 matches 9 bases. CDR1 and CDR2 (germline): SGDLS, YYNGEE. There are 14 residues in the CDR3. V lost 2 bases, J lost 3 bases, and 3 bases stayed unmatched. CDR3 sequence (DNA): TGTGCCAGCAGCGTTGGGACAGGGCTCTACGAGCAGTACTTC. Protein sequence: CASSVGTGLYEQYF.